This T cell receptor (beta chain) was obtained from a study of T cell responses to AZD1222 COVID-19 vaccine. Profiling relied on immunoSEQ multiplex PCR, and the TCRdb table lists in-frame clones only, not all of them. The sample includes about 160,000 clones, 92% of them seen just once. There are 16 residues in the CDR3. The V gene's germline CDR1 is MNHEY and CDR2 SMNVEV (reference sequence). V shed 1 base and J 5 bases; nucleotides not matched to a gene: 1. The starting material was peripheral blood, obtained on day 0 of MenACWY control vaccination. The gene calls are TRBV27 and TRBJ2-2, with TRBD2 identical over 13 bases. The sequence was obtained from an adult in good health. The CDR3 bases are TGTGCCAGCAGTTTATGGACTAGCGGGAGAACCGGGGAGCTGTTTTTT. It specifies CASSLWTSGRTGELFF.